The source of this T cell receptor (beta chain) is a study of T cell changes during pregnancy in multiple sclerosis. Measured with immunoSEQ multiplex PCR; TCRdb has only the in-frame clones, and not every one. The sample includes over 40,000 clones, around 89% of them seen just once. Trimming removed 1 base at V and 6 bases at J, with 16 bases between. Germline loops: CDR1 SGHVS, CDR2 FQNEAQ. This CDR3 contains 15 residues. The genes are TRBV7-8 and TRBJ2-7; no reliable D call. The sequence was collected from a female donor with multiple sclerosis, enrolled in a pregnancy study. Sequences were derived from CD4+ T cells from peripheral blood mononuclear cells, sampled in the second trimester of pregnancy. The CDR3 bases are TGTGCCAGCAGCTTAGATCAGCAGCGCTATGCCGAGCAGTACTTC. It is translated as CASSLDQQRYAEQYF.